This T cell receptor (beta chain) was recovered during a study of blood T cells in healthy people across ages. Whole-study results and caveats: No one knew whether donors had CMV, which possibly confounded expanded clonotype changes.

Then a second PCR, running about 6 to 12 cycles, was carried out with a sample-barcoded 5' primer and a J-beta primer mix. Each CDR3 protein gets one entry after TCRdb re-called the 5' RACE reads with MiXCR. The data contain about 1.8 million distinct CDR3 sequences, about 50% of them seen just once; the ten biggest clones take up approximately 2%. The V end was cut by 4 bases, the J end by 2 bases, with 18 bases between. There are 16 residues in the CDR3. Germline V gene lookup returns CDR1 SGHTA and CDR2 FQGNSA. As concerns this clonotype: Its target is not known.

Healthy Caucasians from Russia aged about 6 to 100 served as donors. Per sample, extraction of total RNA gave at least 5.5 micrograms in every case. Sequenced: blood. The clonotype originates from a woman aged 40 to 49 in good health. The chain is built from TRBV7-2 and TRBJ2-7, with D perhaps assigned TRBD1 or TRBD2 (6 bases each). The CDR3 DNA reads TGTGCCAGCAGCTCTCCCCCCGGGGGCGCCCCCTACGAGCAGTACTTC. Residues: CASSSPPGGAPYEQYF.